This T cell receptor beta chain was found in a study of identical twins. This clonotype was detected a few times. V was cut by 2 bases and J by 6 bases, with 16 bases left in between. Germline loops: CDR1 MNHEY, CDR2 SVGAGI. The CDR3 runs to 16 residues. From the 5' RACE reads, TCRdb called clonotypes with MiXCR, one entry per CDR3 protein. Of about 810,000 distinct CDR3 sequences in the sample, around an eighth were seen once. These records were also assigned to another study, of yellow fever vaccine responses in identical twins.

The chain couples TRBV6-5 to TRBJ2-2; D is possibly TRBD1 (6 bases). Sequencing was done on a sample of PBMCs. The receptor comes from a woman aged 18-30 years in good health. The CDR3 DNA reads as TGTGCCAGCAGTTACGCTTTACAGGGTGATGCCGGGGAGCTGTTTTTT. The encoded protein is CASSYALQGDAGELFF.